These T cell receptor beta chains were read from a single sample in a study of neurological immune-mediated disorders. TCRdb ran MiXCR on the 5' RACE reads and lists one entry per CDR3 protein. The sample has about 41,000 distinct CDR3 sequences, around 15% seen once. Input material: CD4+ T cells from blood. These receptors came from a woman in her fifties or sixties with HTLV-1-associated myelopathy (HAM/TSP). CDR3s leave out the opening cysteine and the closing phenylalanine or tryptophan.

v_gene,len,j_gene,CDR3aa
TRBV4-1,14,TRBJ1-1,ASSFSGGARATEAF
TRBV3-1,10,TRBJ2-7,ASSLGRDEQY
TRBV20-1,10,TRBJ2-3,SGITSGDTQY
TRBV4-1,13,TRBJ1-1,ASSRNVRENTEAF
TRBV3-1,19,TRBJ1-1,ASSFYICSARTGHVNTEAF
TRBV7-9,12,TRBJ1-5,ASSLEQGTGPQH
TRBV2,11,TRBJ2-2,ASRGVLTGELF
TRBV7-9,11,TRBJ2-2,ASSLRRSGELF
TRBV20-1,12,TRBJ2-5,SARVSIVKETQY
TRBV4-1,13,TRBJ2-7,ASSYLWSNAYEQY
TRBV20-1,12,TRBJ2-3,SAALKGATDTQY
TRBV12-5,16,TRBJ2-7,ASGFPMIIGTGGYEQY
TRBV2,13,TRBJ1-2,ASSYYRDGNYGYT
TRBV20-1,12,TRBJ1-2,SVNKQGNSYGYT
TRBV11-2,16,TRBJ2-3,ASSLVGFAGGSTDTQY
TRBV12-3/TRBV12-4,15,TRBJ2-7,ASSQILDREVRYEQY
TRBV7-9,15,TRBJ1-2,ASSRNRDSGANYGYT
TRBV5-1,14,TRBJ1-2,ASSWLGTGGSYGYT
TRBV5-1,14,TRBJ1-2,ASSLGQARTRYGYT
TRBV10-3,11,TRBJ1-1,AIKPRENTEAF
TRBV2,12,TRBJ1-4,ASSPHRGDEKLF
TRBV10-3,13,TRBJ1-2,AIRPRQDSNYGYT
TRBV20-1,12,TRBJ1-1,SASRPGGWTEAF
TRBV4-1,10,TRBJ2-2,ASSLVGGELF
TRBV20-1,13,TRBJ2-1,SARAYGGAYNEQF
TRBV5-1,15,TRBJ2-7,ASSLALTDDLLYEQY
TRBV11-2,13,TRBJ2-1,ASSLVNQPIYEQF
TRBV24-1,12,TRBJ2-5,ATSDGPWGETQY
TRBV6-5,14,TRBJ1-2,ASSYLRTGGSYGYT
TRBV5-1,14,TRBJ2-3,ASSLVFSDNGDTQY
TRBV20-1,13,TRBJ2-1,SARAPGQGVDEQF
TRBV7-9,11,TRBJ1-3,ASSLGAGNTIY
TRBV3-1,10,TRBJ2-2,ASSQDGGKLF
TRBV20-1,13,TRBJ2-4,SAATSGLREDIQY
TRBV12-3/TRBV12-4,14,TRBJ1-6,ASSSDRSSYNSPLH
TRBV20-1,11,TRBJ1-5,SAQGARGQPQH
TRBV20-1,10,TRBJ2-3,SASRSADTQY
TRBV7-9,12,TRBJ1-1,ASSLSWKYTEAF
TRBV27,12,TRBJ1-5,ASSLLGGEGPQH
TRBV7-9,13,TRBJ2-3,ASSRQGTSPDTQY
TRBV5-6,14,TRBJ1-4,ASSWGTGNLNEKLF
TRBV5-1,14,TRBJ2-6,ASTIQGTGGANVLT
TRBV20-1,11,TRBJ1-2,SAPENGPYGYT
TRBV2,14,TRBJ2-7,ASVRAPTSGLYEQY
TRBV5-1,13,TRBJ2-1,ASSSGQGYYNEQF
TRBV5-1,12,TRBJ2-2,ASVSGPNTGELF
TRBV11-2,12,TRBJ2-3,ASSLETITDTQY
TRBV6-5,12,TRBJ2-7,ASRTLERAYEQY
TRBV20-1,11,TRBJ2-7,SARGGRNYEQY
TRBV19,14,TRBJ1-5,ASSIMGQGDNQPQH
TRBV20-1,11,TRBJ1-1,SADIRDAGAAF
TRBV14,12,TRBJ1-2,ASSRGWTNYGYT
TRBV29-1,11,TRBJ2-1,SVLAGGPNEQF